A few counts support the clone carrying this T cell receptor beta chain. Antigen: not known. Trimming left V 4 bases short and J 4 bases short, with 8 bases between. The CDR3 loop spans 13 amino acids. Looked up from germline, CDR1 is LGHNA and CDR2 is YSLEER. The authors prepared the TCRbeta library with unique molecular identifiers. One entry per CDR3 protein results from TCRdb running MiXCR on the PCR reads. The table has 250,000 to 300,000 distinct CDR3 sequences, roughly 7.8% seen once. The source of the sample is a study of T-cell reconstitution after alpha-beta-depleted transplantation in children. Points from the study as a whole: In some patients, recipient T cells and intrathymic progenitors surviving conditioning explained high day-60 diversity. Several hundred expanded graft clones reportedly supplied alpha-beta T cells about two months after transplant. The main origin of T-cell counts and diversity one year after transplant was newly produced T cells.

Sequences were derived from peripheral blood, sampled 360 days after TCRalphabeta/CD19-depleted stem cell transplant. The gene calls are TRBV4-3 and TRBJ1-3; no definite D call. The TCR was taken from a female patient aged 2-9 years who had a stem cell transplant for Fanconi anemia, so the T cells may come from the graft donor. The CDR3 DNA follows: TGCGCCAGCAGCCCCCGAGACGGAAACACCATATATTTT. Its translation: CASSPRDGNTIYF.